This T cell receptor (beta chain) was captured by sequencing in a study of tumor-infiltrating lymphocytes in localized non-small cell lung cancer. Study-wide results and limits: Compared with uninvolved lung, tumors showed higher T cell infiltration by TCRbeta sequencing. Recurrence-free survival showed no association with tumor T-cell fraction. Not all patients were TCR sequenced, owing to tissue quantity. Immunotypes IM1 and IM2 had similar TCR-derived T-cell fractions.

Germline V gene data show CDR1 as SGHNT and CDR2 as YYREEE (reference sequence). V shed 3 bases and J shed 2 bases, with 14 bases lying between them. CDR3 length: 15 amino acids. The repertoire was sequenced with immunoSEQ multiplex PCR; TCRdb's copy has only in-frame clones and lacks some. The repertoire holds roughly 7,200 clones, with approximately 57% as singletons. By sample share, this clone is large. Its antigen is still unknown. Sample: lung tumor tissue. The source of this sequence is a human donor with non-small cell lung cancer. The chain employs TRBV5-4 and TRBJ2-5; possible D gene TRBD1, 6 bases. The CDR3 nucleotides are TGTGCCAGCAGCTACCTAGACAGGACACAAGAGACCCAGTACTTC. Its translation is CASSYLDRTQETQYF.